The 13 T cell receptor beta chains below all came from one sample that was sequenced in a study of T cell responses to AZD1222 COVID-19 vaccine. Produced via immunoSEQ multiplex PCR; TCRdb's table is partial and in-frame only. The sample has 100,000 to 150,000 clones; under 90% are singletons. Material: peripheral blood, obtained on day 0 of AZD1222 vaccination. The receptor set was obtained from an adult in good health.

The chain carries TRBV6-5 and TRBJ1-5, with D unresolved. Germline lookup yields CDR1 MNHEY and CDR2 SVGAGI. The CDR3 is 14 residues long. V lost 2 bases and J lost 3, with 8 bases in between. The CDR3 DNA follows: TGTGCCAGCAGTTACAGGGCCTACAATCAGCCCCAGCATTTT. It translates to CASSYRAYNQPQHF.

Comment on this clone: The sample contains more than one DNA sequence encoding this CDR3. The J gene is TRBJ1-1, the V gene TRBV19; D possibly corresponds to TRBD1 (5 bases). The V end lost 3 bases, the J end lost 5 bases, and 13 bases lay between the germline ends. The CDR3 totals 14 residues. The germline V gene encodes CDR1 LNHDA and CDR2 SQIVND (reference sequence). The CDR3 DNA reads as TGTGCCAGTAGTATCGGCGGGGGTAGGACTGAAGCTTTCTTT. As protein: CASSIGGGRTEAFF.

The rearrangement uses TRBV6-6 and TRBJ1-4; possible D gene TRBD1, 5 bases. The germline V gene encodes CDR1 MNHNY and CDR2 SVGAGI (reference sequence). This CDR3 comprises 16 residues. Trimming left V 0 bases short and J 7 bases short, with 15 bases between. The CDR3 sequence is CASSYSSGGEGEKLFF. The CDR3 coding sequence is TGTGCCAGCAGTTACTCGAGCGGGGGAGAGGGTGAAAAACTGTTTTTT.

The genes are TRBV7-3 and TRBJ2-2; D assignment may be TRBD1 or TRBD2 (6 bases each). Germline values: CDR1 SGHTA, CDR2 FQGTGA. The V end lost 5 bases, the J end lost 5 bases, and 21 bases lay between the germline ends. This CDR3 spans 17 amino acids. This CDR3 is CASSQQGLPAGTGELFF. In DNA form, the CDR3 reads TGTGCCAGCAGCCAACAGGGACTCCCGGCGGGTACCGGGGAGCTGTTTTTT.

For the CDR3, the DNA is TGTGCCAGCAGCTTCTCCGGGACAGAATATGGCTACACCTTC. Translated: CASSFSGTEYGYTF. The chain joins TRBV7-9 to TRBJ1-2; 7 nucleotides align to TRBD1. The germline gives CDR1 SEHNR, CDR2 FQNEAQ (reference sequence). V dropped 3 bases and J dropped 5; count of bases not matched to a gene: 6. There are 14 residues in the CDR3.

V usage is TRBV7-2 and J usage is TRBJ2-1; 8 bases match TRBD2. Germline assignment: CDR1 SGHTA and CDR2 FQGNSA. J lost 4 bases, V lost 5 bases, and 7 bases had no gene match. This CDR3 comprises 15 residues. The CDR3 here is CASSPGTRTYNEQFF. CDR3 coding DNA: TGTGCCAGCAGCCCCGGGACTAGGACATACAATGAGCAGTTCTTC.

V gene TRBV27 combines with J gene TRBJ2-7; 7 bases map to TRBD1. The V segment lost 2 bases and the J segment 0 bases; nucleotides outside the gene matches: 1. Germline CDR1 and CDR2: MNHEY and SMNVEV (reference sequence). The CDR3 runs to 14 residues. This CDR3 reads CASSLGTVSYEQYF. The DNA for the CDR3 is TGTGCCAGCAGTTTAGGGACAGTCTCCTACGAGCAGTACTTC.

The V and J genes are TRBV28 and TRBJ1-1; 10 bases are shared with TRBD1. This CDR3 region has 14 residues. Losses at the gene ends were 6 bases for V and 2 bases for J; bases not matched to a gene: 3. The V gene's germline CDR1 is MDHEN and CDR2 SYDVKM. In nucleotides, the CDR3 is TGTGCCAGCAGGGGGACAGGGGTCAACACTGAAGCTTTCTTT. Protein sequence: CASRGTGVNTEAFF.

As concerns this clone: One end of the junction fails to match germline, which may point to a read error. The chain has TRBV2 and TRBJ2-3; D possibly corresponds to TRBD1 (5 bases). The CDR3 has 16 amino acids. Per germline, CDR1 SNHLY and CDR2 FYNNEI. This chain's CDR3 is CANSEQTVLRADTQYF. CDR3 bases: TGTGCCAACAGTGAGCAGACAGTTCTAAGGGCAGATACGCAGTATTTT.

The chain has TRBV6-5 and TRBJ2-7; 8 nucleotides align to TRBD2. Trimming cost V 8 bases and J 3 bases; bases outside gene matches: 9. Germline CDR1 MNHEY, CDR2 SVGAGI. The CDR3 is 14 residues long. The CDR3 here is CASHLRGGHYEQYF. CDR3 sequence (DNA): TGTGCCAGCCACCTCCGGGGGGGCCACTACGAGCAGTACTTC.

The genes are TRBV30 and TRBJ2-5; 9 positions agree with TRBD2. This CDR3 has 14 amino acids. The ends lost 3 bases at V and 4 bases at J; junction bases unmatched: 6. The germline V gene encodes CDR1 GTSNPN and CDR2 SVGIG (reference sequence). DNA of the CDR3: TGTGCCTGGAGGGGCGGGGGGGCCCCAGAGACCCAGTACTTC. Protein product: CAWRGGGAPETQYF. The variable domain in full, with the rest retrieved from reference TRBV30 and TRBJ2-5, is SQTIHQWPATLVQPVGSPLSLECTVEGTSNPNLYWYRQAAGRGLQLLFYSVGIGQISSEVPQNLSASRPQDRQFILSSKKLLLSDSGFYLCAWRGGGAPETQYFGPGTRLLVL.

V is TRBV5-5 and J is TRBJ1-1; D uncertain. The germline V gene encodes CDR1 SGHKS and CDR2 YYEKEE (reference sequence). This CDR3 has 14 residues. The V end was cut by 1 base, the J end by 0 bases, with 7 bases between. This chain's CDR3 is CASSLFRVNTEAFF. CDR3 coding DNA: TGTGCCAGCAGCTTGTTCCGGGTGAACACTGAAGCTTTCTTT.

In this sample, this clone turned up a few times. The CDR3: CASSLGQGQAFF. DNA for the CDR3: TGTGCCAGCAGCCTTGGACAGGGGCAAGCTTTCTTT. The chain carries TRBV28 and TRBJ1-1, with 9 positions matching TRBD1. CDR3 size: 12 residues. Germline V CDR1 and CDR2: MDHEN, SYDVKM. The J segment lost 9 bases and the V segment lost 6 bases, leaving 5 bases of the junction unmatched.